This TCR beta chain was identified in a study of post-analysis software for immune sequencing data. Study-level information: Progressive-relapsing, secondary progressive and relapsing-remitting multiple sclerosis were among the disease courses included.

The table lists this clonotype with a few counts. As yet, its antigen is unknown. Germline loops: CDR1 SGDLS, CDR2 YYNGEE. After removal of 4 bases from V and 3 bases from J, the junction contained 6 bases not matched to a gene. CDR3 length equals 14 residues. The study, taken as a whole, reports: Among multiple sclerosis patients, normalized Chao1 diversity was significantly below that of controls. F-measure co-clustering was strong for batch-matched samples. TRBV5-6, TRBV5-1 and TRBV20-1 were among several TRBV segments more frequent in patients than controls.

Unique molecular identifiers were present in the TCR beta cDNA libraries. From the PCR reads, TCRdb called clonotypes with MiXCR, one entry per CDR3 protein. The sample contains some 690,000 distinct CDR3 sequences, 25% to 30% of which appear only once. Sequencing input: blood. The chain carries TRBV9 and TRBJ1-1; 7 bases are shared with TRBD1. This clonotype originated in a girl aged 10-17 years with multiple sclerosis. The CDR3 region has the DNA TGTGCCAGCAGCCCCTGGGACAGATACACTGAAGCTTTCTTT. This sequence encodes CASSPWDRYTEAFF.